One and the same sample provided the 26 T cell receptor beta chains below, sequenced in a study of blood T cell repertoires in COVID-19. Some clones are missing from TCRdb's copy, which holds only in-frame ones; the method was immunoSEQ multiplex PCR. The sample holds a few hundred thousand clones, 75% to 85% seen once. Input material: PBMCs or T cells enriched from blood (not recorded which). Every receptor here comes from a middle-aged man who had recovered from COVID-19.

The chain combines TRBV3-1 (or the pseudogene TRBV3-2) with TRBJ2-7, with D possibly being TRBD2 (6 bases). This CDR3 comprises 15 residues. Trimming stripped 0 bases from V and 3 bases from J, with 12 bases between. Germline V gene sequence: CDR1 LGHDT, CDR2 YNNKEL (reference sequence). The CDR3 loop reads CASSQESSGVYEQYF. CDR3 DNA: TGTGCCAGCAGCCAAGAATCTTCGGGAGTCTACGAGCAGTACTTC.

This clone showed up just once. This chain connects TRBV6-5 to TRBJ2-5; D possibly corresponds to TRBD1 (5 bases). Germline CDR1 reads MNHEY; CDR2 reads SVGAGI. The CDR3 consists of 15 residues. The V end was cut by 2 bases, the J end by 4 bases, with 14 bases between. This CDR3 is CASSYGAGRAETQYF. The CDR3 DNA sequence: TGTGCCAGCAGTTACGGGGCAGGAAGGGCAGAGACCCAGTACTTC.

In its sample, this clone was seen a few times. V usage is TRBV27 and J usage is TRBJ2-6; 10 bases line up with TRBD1. Germline V lookup: CDR1 MNHEY, CDR2 SMNVEV (reference sequence). The CDR3 runs to 17 residues. The trim removed 5 bases at V and 0 bases at J, leaving 4 bases unmatched. The CDR3 nucleotides are TGTGCCAGCAGTAGGGACAGGGGCTTCTCTGGGGCCAACGTCCTGACTTTC. Translated, it gives CASSRDRGFSGANVLTF. Full variable domain (missing parts from reference TRBV27 and TRBJ2-6): EAQVTQNPRYLITVTGKKLTVTCSQNMNHEYMSWYRQDPGLGLRQIYYSMNVEVTDKGDVPEGYKVSRKEKRNFPLILESPSPNQTSLYFCASSRDRGFSGANVLTFGAGSRLTVL.

The table lists this clone with a count of one. CDR3 bases: TGCGCCAGCAGCTTGGAGGGGGTGGCCAAAAACATTCAGTACTTC. Encoded protein: CASSLEGVAKNIQYF. The chain carries TRBV5-1 and TRBJ2-4, with a tentative D call TRBD1 (6 bases). The CDR3 is made up of 15 amino acids. The V end lost 0 bases, the J end lost 1 base, and 8 bases lay between the germline ends. The germline CDR1 and CDR2 sequences are SGHRS and YFSETQ.

V usage is TRBV29-1 and J usage is TRBJ1-2; D unclear. The CDR3 runs to 15 residues. CDR1 and CDR2 from the germline V gene are SQVTM and ANQGSEA. Trimming took off 0 bases at V and 5 bases at J, with 16 bases between the two ends. The CDR3 reads CSVEEMVGPLYGYTF. The CDR3 DNA sequence: TGCAGCGTTGAAGAAATGGTTGGGCCTCTTTATGGCTACACCTTC.

The chain recombines TRBV15 with TRBJ1-3, with D possibly being TRBD1 (6 bases). V was shortened by 3 bases and J by 0 bases, with 9 bases between the two germline ends. Germline CDR1 and CDR2: LNHNV and YYDKDF (reference sequence). The CDR3 loop spans 15 amino acids. Here the CDR3 reads CATSRGHRSGNTIYF. The CDR3 DNA sequence: TGTGCCACCAGCAGGGGACACCGCTCTGGAAACACCATATATTTT.

This sequence joins TRBV5-4 and TRBJ1-2, with 8 bases identical to TRBD1. CDR1 is SGHNT and CDR2 is YYREEE in the germline V gene (reference sequence). The CDR3 has 16 amino acids. The V segment lost 4 bases and the J segment 5 bases; nucleotides outside the gene matches: 13. The CDR3 bases are TGTGCCAGCAGCCGCCCCGGGACAGGCGGACTTTATGGCTACACCTTC. Its protein is CASSRPGTGGLYGYTF.

This clone was seen a few times. V usage is TRBV6-5 and J usage is TRBJ2-7; perhaps TRBD2 as D (5 bases). Trimming pared 2 bases from V and 6 bases from J, leaving 11 bases between. The CDR3 extends over 13 amino acids. Germline CDR1 reads MNHEY; CDR2 reads SVGAGI. CDR3 protein: CASSYGLASEQYF. In DNA form, the CDR3 reads TGTGCCAGCAGTTACGGCCTAGCCAGCGAGCAGTACTTC.

The chain carries TRBV24-1 and TRBJ2-1; 8 bases fit TRBD2. The CDR3 sequence is 15 residues long. In germline, CDR1 is KGHDR, CDR2 SFDVKD. The junction had 6 bases not matched to a gene; V was cut back by 3 bases and J by 6 bases. The CDR3 loop is CATSDRGGRSNEQFF. Here the CDR3 DNA reads TGTGCCACCAGTGATCGAGGCGGGAGGTCCAATGAGCAGTTCTTC.

The CDR3 bases are TGTGCCAGCAGTGCTACTAGACTCTCCTACAATGAGCAGTTCTTC. Translated, it gives CASSATRLSYNEQFF. J is TRBJ2-1 and V is TRBV6-2 or TRBV6-3, with D perhaps TRBD2 (5 bases). V lost 5 bases and J 0 bases, leaving 11 bases between the germline ends. In germline, CDR1 is MNHEY, CDR2 SVGEGT. The CDR3 sequence is 15 residues long.

The genes are TRBV29-1 and TRBJ2-4; 9 positions agree with TRBD1. The CDR3 length is 14 residues. From germline, CDR1 is SQVTM and CDR2 ANQGSEA. V shed 4 bases, J shed 5 bases, and the junction held 6 bases outside the gene matches. Written as DNA, the CDR3 is TGCAGCGTTGTACCGGGACAGGGAGAAAACATTCAGTACTTC. This gives the protein CSVVPGQGENIQYF.

The rearrangement uses TRBV6-5 and TRBJ1-2; 9 bases are a match to TRBD1. The CDR3 loop spans 15 amino acids. Germline trimming cut 6 bases from V and 2 bases from J; bases unmatched to any gene: 7. The germline gives CDR1 MNHEY, CDR2 SVGAGI. The CDR3 region is CASSRDRVGNYGYTF. The CDR3 DNA reads as TGTGCCAGCAGCCGGGACAGGGTTGGGAACTATGGCTACACCTTC.

This chain links TRBV19 with TRBJ1-6; no reliable D call. CDR3 length equals 16 residues. The germline V and J ends were trimmed by 3 bases and 0 bases, with 9 bases remaining between them. Germline V gene sequence: CDR1 LNHDA, CDR2 SQIVND (reference sequence). The CDR3 DNA follows: TGTGCCAGTAGTATTGGTGGGAGCTCCTATAATTCACCCCTCCACTTT. This gives the protein CASSIGGSSYNSPLHF.

This rearrangement joins TRBV7-9 to TRBJ1-1; D ambiguous. Germline CDR1 is SEHNR and CDR2 is FQNEAQ (reference sequence). Trimming stripped 5 bases from V and 1 base from J, with 11 bases between. The CDR3 runs 14 residues. CDR3 bases: TGTGCCAGCAGCCTATCATCAGGGAACACTGAAGCTTTCTTT. Translating gives CASSLSSGNTEAFF.

A few counts support this clone. The chain has TRBV6-1 and TRBJ2-3; TRBD2 aligns across 9 bases. Germline CDR1 reads MNHNS; CDR2 reads SASEGT. This CDR3 comprises 15 residues. The V gene end was trimmed by 1 base and the J gene end by 1 base; junction bases not matched to a gene: 0. The chain's CDR3 is CASSEVAGGTDTQYF. In DNA form, the CDR3 reads TGTGCCAGCAGTGAAGTAGCGGGAGGCACAGATACGCAGTATTTT.

This sequence joins TRBV25-1 and TRBJ1-4; D may be TRBD1 (5 bases). This CDR3 contains 14 residues. The germline V gene encodes CDR1 MGHDK and CDR2 SYGVNS. The V gene lost 4 bases and the J gene lost 7 bases, with 13 bases spanning the gap. The CDR3 region is CASSVGGYGEKLFF. DNA for the CDR3: TGTGCCAGCAGTGTCGGGGGGTACGGTGAAAAACTGTTTTTT.

The rearrangement uses TRBV19 and TRBJ2-3; 8 nucleotides match TRBD2. Germline CDR1 LNHDA, CDR2 SQIVND (reference sequence). The CDR3 extends over 15 amino acids. Germline trimming cut 6 bases from V and 3 bases from J; bases unmatched to any gene: 8. The CDR3 sequence: CASSDPGGWTDTQYF. The CDR3 nucleotides are TGTGCCAGTAGCGACCCGGGGGGGTGGACAGATACGCAGTATTTT.

The chain employs TRBV10-3 and TRBJ2-5, with TRBD2 matching 8 bases. CDR1 and CDR2 from the germline V gene are ENHRY and SYGVKD. The CDR3 loop spans 14 amino acids. Unmatched junction bases numbered 7, after V lost 6 bases and J lost 4 bases. The CDR3 loop reads CAIRGTRLGETQYF. The CDR3 coding sequence is TGTGCCATCAGGGGGACTAGGCTGGGAGAGACCCAGTACTTC.

This chain connects TRBV29-1 to TRBJ1-1; D is perhaps TRBD1 (5 bases). This CDR3 comprises 11 residues. Germline V CDR1 and CDR2: SQVTM, ANQGSEA. V was clipped by 3 bases and J by 7 bases, with 9 bases between them. CDR3 DNA: TGCAGCGTTGATCGGGGGATTGAAGCTTTCTTT. Translated: CSVDRGIEAFF.

The V and J genes are TRBV29-1 and TRBJ1-2, with 12 bases aligning to TRBD1. CDR1 SQVTM and CDR2 ANQGSEA come from the germline V gene. Trimming took 0 bases from V and 5 from J; bases not matched to a gene: 13. The CDR3 sequence is 18 residues long. CDR3: CSVEDPFSGTGGRYGYTF. CDR3 sequence (DNA): TGCAGCGTTGAAGATCCATTCTCCGGGACAGGGGGCCGATATGGCTACACCTTC.

This chain uses TRBV6-5 with TRBJ1-2; a possible D gene is TRBD1 (5 bases). Germline V gives CDR1 MNHEY, CDR2 SVGAGI. The ends were cut back, 8 bases at V and 4 bases at J, with 17 bases in the middle. The CDR3 loop spans 14 amino acids. For the CDR3, the DNA is TGTGCCAGCTCGTCCTATAACAGGCTCTATGGCTACACCTTC. Translated, it gives CASSSYNRLYGYTF.

The chain combines TRBV5-1 with TRBJ2-6; TRBD1 is a possible D gene (5 bases). The V and J ends lost 4 bases and 2 bases respectively, with 19 bases between them. The germline V gene has CDR1 SGHRS and CDR2 YFSETQ. The CDR3 covers 18 residues. Written as DNA, the CDR3 is TGCGCCAGCAGCCGAGTTATGGACAACCTGCCTGGGGCCAACGTCCTGACTTTC. Protein: CASSRVMDNLPGANVLTF.

The rearrangement uses TRBV6-4 and TRBJ2-5; TRBD2 might be the D (5 bases). The germline CDR1 and CDR2 sequences are MRHNA and SNTAGT. Trimming removed 7 bases at V and 9 bases at J, with 24 bases between. This CDR3 is 15 amino acids long. CDR3 nucleotides: TGTGCCAGCACCACAGCCAGCGGCGGATCCGGGTCCCAGTACTTC. It is translated as CASTTASGGSGSQYF.

The chain uses TRBV2 and TRBJ2-1; 11 bases fit TRBD2. CDR1 and CDR2 (germline): SNHLY, FYNNEI. V shed 7 bases, J shed 7 bases, and the junction held 6 bases outside the gene matches. CDR3 length: 14 amino acids. The CDR3 DNA follows: TGTGCCAGCATCGGTAGCGGGAGGGGTAATGAGCAGTTCTTC. It translates to CASIGSGRGNEQFF. The full variable domain, in which reference TRBV2 and TRBJ2-1 provide the parts outside the CDR3, is EPEVTQTPSHQVTQMGQEVILRCVPISNHLYFYWYRQILGQKVEFLVSFYNNEISEKSEIFDDQFSVERPDGSNFTLKIRSTKLEDSAMYFCASIGSGRGNEQFFGPGTRLTVL.

This chain links TRBV5-1 with TRBJ2-2; D unresolved. The CDR3 is 11 amino acids. Per the germline V gene, CDR1 is SGHRS and CDR2 is YFSETQ. Trimming left V 0 bases short and J 8 bases short, with 2 bases between. As DNA, the CDR3 is TGCGCCAGCAGCTTGGCAGGGGAGCTGTTTTTT. This sequence encodes CASSLAGELFF.

The chain employs TRBV14 and TRBJ2-7, with D perhaps TRBD1 (6 bases). The length of the CDR3 is 16 residues. Germline CDR1 reads SGHDN; CDR2 reads FVKESK. Trimming removed 4 bases at V and 0 bases at J, with 16 bases between. CDR3 sequence: CASSPLGAPGSYEQYF. The CDR3 DNA sequence: TGTGCCAGCAGCCCGTTGGGGGCTCCGGGCTCCTACGAGCAGTACTTC.